A single sample gave rise to the 22 T cell receptor beta chains below, sequenced in a study of cytomegalovirus exposure and HLA in healthy donors. Here immunoSEQ multiplex PCR was the method, and the copy in TCRdb shows in-frame clones only, minus some. Of about 180,000 clones in the sample, around 85% were seen once. The sample was PBMCs. These receptors were collected from a young man in good health and CMV-seropositive.

The CDR3 DNA reads as TGTGCCTATTGTAAGACTAGCGGTTTGTCGAATACGCAGTATTTT. Encoded protein: CAYCKTSGLSNTQYF. V usage is TRBV30 and J usage is TRBJ2-3; 9 nucleotides line up with TRBD2. In germline, CDR1 is GTSNPN, CDR2 SVGIG (reference sequence). The CDR3 has 15 amino acids. Trimming at V came to 7 bases and at J to 7 bases, leaving 15 bases not matched to a gene.

V gene TRBV30 combines with J gene TRBJ2-7, with 9 bases that match TRBD1. The CDR3 has 13 amino acids. The V and J ends lost 2 bases and 6 bases, in that order; junction bases with no gene match: 5. Per germline, CDR1 GTSNPN and CDR2 SVGIG (reference sequence). The CDR3 reads CAWSIQGASEQYF. In nucleotides, the CDR3 is TGTGCCTGGAGTATACAGGGGGCCAGCGAGCAGTACTTC. The complete variable domain, with remaining parts taken from reference TRBV30 and TRBJ2-7, reads SQTIHQWPATLVQPVGSPLSLECTVEGTSNPNLYWYRQAAGRGLQLLFYSVGIGQISSEVPQNLSASRPQDRQFILSSKKLLLSDSGFYLCAWSIQGASEQYFGPGTRLTVT.

In the case of this clone: One junction end disagrees with the germline gene, perhaps due to a read error. This chain connects TRBV6-5 to TRBJ2-7; no reliable D call. From germline, CDR1 is MNHEY and CDR2 SVGAGI. This CDR3 spans 14 amino acids. The chain's CDR3 is CASSSPRHSHEQYF. The CDR3 DNA reads TGTGCCAGCAGTTCCCCCAGGCACTCCCACGAGCAGTACTTC.

This rearrangement joins TRBV29-1 to TRBJ1-2; D possibly corresponds to TRBD1 (5 bases). The CDR3 is 11 residues long. CDR1 SQVTM and CDR2 ANQGSEA come from the germline V gene. Trimming left V 6 bases short and J 12 bases short, with 17 bases between. This chain's CDR3 is CSVNLRALNTF. The CDR3 DNA follows: TGCAGCGTAAACCTCAGGGCGCTCAACACCTTC. Supplemented by reference TRBV29-1 and TRBJ1-2, the full variable domain reads SAVISQKPSRDICQRGTSLTIQCQVDSQVTMMFWYRQQPGQSLTLIATANQGSEATYESGFVIDKFPISRPNLTFSTLTVSNMSPEDSSIYLCSVNLRALNTFGSGTRLTVV.

This rearrangement joins TRBV5-1 to TRBJ1-4, with D perhaps TRBD1 (6 bases). CDR1 and CDR2 (germline): SGHRS, YFSETQ. The CDR3 consists of 15 residues. Trimming pared 4 bases from V and 6 bases from J, leaving 16 bases between. The CDR3 region has the DNA TGCGCCAGCAGCCCCAGCACAGGGCCTGATGAAAAACTGTTTTTT. As protein: CASSPSTGPDEKLFF.

This clone showed up just once. This chain uses TRBV2 with TRBJ2-3; 8 nucleotides agree with TRBD1. CDR1 and CDR2 (germline): SNHLY, FYNNEI. CDR3 length: 14 residues. V lost 6 bases and J lost 2; bases outside the gene matches: 4. The CDR3 protein is CASSEGQVTDTQYF. The CDR3 coding sequence is TGTGCCAGCAGCGAGGGACAGGTCACAGATACGCAGTATTTT.

CDR3 sequence: CASSVTYEQYF. The CDR3 coding sequence is TGTGCCAGCAGCGTCACCTACGAGCAGTACTTC. The chain employs TRBV5-6 and TRBJ2-7, with no clear D. The CDR3 loop spans 11 amino acids. The ends were cut back, 4 bases at V and 2 bases at J, with 4 bases in the middle. Per germline, CDR1 SGHDT and CDR2 YYEEEE.

In DNA, the CDR3 is TGTGCCAGCCTCGACAGGGAAAATCAGCCCCAGCATTTT. It encodes CASLDRENQPQHF. The V call is TRBV19, the J call TRBJ1-5, with 7 nucleotides matching TRBD1. The V gene's germline CDR1 is LNHDA and CDR2 SQIVND (reference sequence). The CDR3 runs to 13 residues. Unmatched junction bases numbered 6, after V lost 9 bases and J lost 4 bases. Based on the CDR3 plus reference TRBV19 and TRBJ1-5, the full variable domain is DGGITQSPKYLFRKEGQNVTLSCEQNLNHDAMYWYRQDPGQGLRLIYYSQIVNDFQKGDIAEGYSVSREKKESFPLTVTSAQKNPTAFYLCASLDRENQPQHFGDGTRLSIL.

This clone was seen a single time. The chain employs TRBV6-1 and TRBJ2-1; D is unclear. CDR1 is MNHNS, CDR2 SASEGT, per germline. V was pared by 8 bases and J by 2 bases, with 4 bases between. The CDR3 runs 11 residues. The CDR3 region is CASLTYNEQFF. CDR3 coding DNA: TGTGCCAGCCTTACCTACAATGAGCAGTTCTTC.

The chain has TRBV7-9 and TRBJ2-2; weak D call: TRBD1 (6 bases). The CDR3 sequence is 15 residues long. The germline V and J ends were trimmed by 5 bases and 3 bases, with 13 bases remaining between them. Looked up from germline, CDR1 is SEHNR and CDR2 is FQNEAQ (reference sequence). The CDR3 here is CASSHRDTHTGELFF. The CDR3 DNA reads TGTGCCAGCAGCCACCGGGACACCCACACCGGGGAGCTGTTTTTT.

CDR3 sequence reads: CASSARDRGNYGYTF. The CDR3 nucleotides are TGTGCCAGCAGTGCGCGGGACAGGGGAAACTATGGCTACACCTTC. This chain joins TRBV6-5 and TRBJ1-2; TRBD1 aligns across 10 bases. This CDR3 contains 15 residues. J was trimmed by 2 bases and V by 5 bases; bases with no gene match: 5. Germline values: CDR1 MNHEY, CDR2 SVGAGI.

The V gene is TRBV28, the J gene TRBJ2-1; tentatively, D is TRBD1 (5 bases). Germline assignment: CDR1 MDHEN and CDR2 SYDVKM. The CDR3 consists of 16 residues. Trimming cost V 6 bases and J 0 bases, with 15 bases left between them. CDR3 DNA sequence: TGTGCCAGCAGCCCCCGGTGGGGCTTCTCCTACAATGAGCAGTTCTTC. Protein: CASSPRWGFSYNEQFF.

The rearrangement uses TRBV28 and TRBJ1-2; no clear D gene. This CDR3 contains 13 residues. With 10 bases removed from V and 3 bases from J, the gap between germline ends came to 15 bases. Germline values: CDR1 MDHEN, CDR2 SYDVKM. CDR3 DNA sequence: TGTGCCACGGGCCCTCCCGGGGACTATGGCTACACCTTC. This sequence encodes CATGPPGDYGYTF.

J is TRBJ1-4 and V is TRBV5-4, with D perhaps TRBD1 (6 bases). Trimming pared 4 bases from V and 0 bases from J, leaving 13 bases between. CDR3 length: 16 residues. Germline CDR1 SGHNT, CDR2 YYREEE (reference sequence). The CDR3 bases are TGTGCCAGCAGCGGGGACACGGCTACAACTAATGAAAAACTGTTTTTT. It encodes CASSGDTATTNEKLFF. Full variable domain (outside the CDR3, taken from reference TRBV5-4 and TRBJ1-4): ETGVTQSPTHLIKTRGQQVTLRCSSQSGHNTVSWYQQALGQGPQFIFQYYREEENGRGNFPPRFSGLQFPNYSSELNVNALELDDSALYLCASSGDTATTNEKLFFGSGTQLSVL.

The V gene is TRBV4-1, the J gene TRBJ2-2; TRBD2 matches 7 bases. In germline, CDR1 is MGHRA, CDR2 YSYEKL. The CDR3 runs 14 residues. The V and J ends lost 1 base and 7 bases, in that order; junction bases with no gene match: 3. The CDR3, as DNA: TGCGCCAGCAGCCAAGCGGGACTAATCGGGGAGCTGTTTTTT. This gives the protein CASSQAGLIGELFF.

The chain joins TRBV18 to TRBJ2-4; D is possibly TRBD2 (5 bases). V was trimmed by 0 bases and J by 7 bases, leaving 10 bases between them. This CDR3 spans 14 amino acids. Germline CDR1 reads KGHSH; CDR2 reads LQKENI. For the CDR3, the DNA is TGTGCCAGCTCACCACCAGCAGCGGAGAACATTCAGTACTTC. It codes for CASSPPAAENIQYF.

The chain links TRBV25-1 to TRBJ1-1; D is unresolved. This CDR3 region has 14 residues. Per germline, CDR1 MGHDK and CDR2 SYGVNS. The V end lost 5 bases, the J end lost 4 bases, and 14 bases lay between the germline ends. Written as DNA, the CDR3 is TGTGCCAGCAGTTCAGTGGAGGCGGGCACTGAAGCTTTCTTT. It specifies CASSSVEAGTEAFF.

This rearrangement joins TRBV5-1 to TRBJ2-3; D gene ambiguous. With 0 bases removed from V and 0 bases from J, the gap between germline ends came to 5 bases. Germline CDR1 reads SGHRS; CDR2 reads YFSETQ. CDR3 size: 14 residues. DNA for the CDR3: TGCGCCAGCAGCTTGGGCTACAGCACAGATACGCAGTATTTT. It translates to CASSLGYSTDTQYF.

The rearrangement joins TRBV29-1 to TRBJ1-2; perhaps TRBD1 as D (6 bases). CDR3 length: 14 amino acids. CDR1 is SQVTM and CDR2 is ANQGSEA in the germline V gene. Trimming shortened V by 3 bases and J by 2 bases, and 13 bases separated the two germline ends. This chain's CDR3 is CSVELAGVNYGYTF. The CDR3 DNA follows: TGCAGCGTTGAGTTGGCAGGGGTAAACTATGGCTACACCTTC.

V and J are TRBV11-3 and TRBJ2-7; tentative D call: TRBD2 (6 bases). The V end was cut by 1 base, the J end by 3 bases, with 10 bases between. The CDR3 is 14 residues long. CDR1 and CDR2 from the germline V gene are SGHNT and YENEEA. The CDR3, as DNA: TGTGCCAGCAGCTTAGGGGGGGTTCTCTACGAGCAGTACTTC. It translates to CASSLGGVLYEQYF.

V and J are TRBV7-8 and TRBJ2-7, with TRBD1 matching over 7 bases. Germline CDR1 reads SGHVS; CDR2 reads FQNEAQ. Unmatched junction bases numbered 10, after V lost 6 bases and J lost 5 bases. The CDR3 is 14 amino acids. The CDR3 sequence is CASSFTGALDEQYF. CDR3 DNA: TGTGCCAGCAGTTTCACAGGGGCGCTCGACGAGCAGTACTTC.

The V call is TRBV28, the J call TRBJ2-7, with D maybe TRBD1 (5 bases). V lost 7 bases, J lost 0 bases, and 16 bases lay in between. CDR3 length: 15 residues. Germline values: CDR1 MDHEN, CDR2 SYDVKM. The CDR3 DNA follows: TGTGCCAGCACCATTGGGGCACTTAGCTCCTACGAGCAGTACTTC. This codes for CASTIGALSSYEQYF.